These 11 T cell receptor beta chains were all obtained from the same sample, sequenced in a study of T cells in Graves' hyperthyroidism and ophthalmopathy. RNA transcripts yielded amplified TCR beta CDR3 regions. Initially, a first-round RT-PCR of the TCR CDR3 employed the HTBI primer set. TCRdb passed the multiplex PCR reads through MiXCR, listing each CDR3 protein once. This sample has about 400,000 distinct CDR3 sequences, with 15% found just once. The specimen was blood. The receptors come from a woman between 55 and 75 years old with Graves' ophthalmopathy.

V is TRBV4-1 and J is TRBJ1-2; no definite D call. V was trimmed by 4 bases and J by 5 bases, leaving 17 bases between them. CDR1 and CDR2 (germline): MGHRA, YSYEKL. The CDR3 runs 15 residues. This CDR3 reads CASSPDFVTGYGYTF. DNA for the CDR3: TGCGCCAGCAGCCCGGACTTTGTGACGGGGTATGGCTACACCTTC.

Of note for this clonotype: One end of the junction varies from germline; a read error may be responsible. V is TRBV20-1 and J is TRBJ2-2, with 8 bases identical to TRBD1. The CDR3 extends over 13 amino acids. Germline CDR1 reads DFQATT; CDR2 reads SNEGSKA (reference sequence). CDR3: CSRDRLNTGGLFF. DNA of the CDR3: TGCAGTAGGGACAGGCTGAACACCGGGGGGCTGTTTTTT.

This clonotype has at least ten counts. The chain couples TRBV3-1 to TRBJ2-5; the match to TRBD1 covers 8 bases. The CDR3 runs 16 residues. Unmatched junction bases numbered 7, after V lost 3 bases and J lost 1 base. Germline CDR1 LGHDT, CDR2 YNNKEL (reference sequence). For the CDR3, the DNA is TGTGCCAGCAGCCAGGGGGACAGGACCTCCCAAGAGACCCAGTACTTC. This codes for CASSQGDRTSQETQYF.

In its sample, this clonotype was seen many times. CDR3 loop: CASSRDRGDDTQYF. For the CDR3, the DNA is TGCGCCAGCAGCCGGGACAGGGGGGACGATACGCAGTATTTT. The V gene is TRBV5-1, the J gene TRBJ2-3; 11 nucleotides agree with TRBD1. Trimming cost V 4 bases and J 6 bases; bases outside gene matches: 4. Germline lookup yields CDR1 SGHRS and CDR2 YFSETQ. CDR3 length: 14 amino acids.

This clonotype was counted ten times or more. V usage is TRBV6-1 and J usage is TRBJ2-7, with a tentative D call TRBD2 (6 bases). CDR3 length: 13 amino acids. CDR1 is MNHNS, CDR2 SASEGT, per germline. The germline V and J ends were trimmed by 6 bases and 2 bases, with 11 bases remaining between them. CDR3 amino acids: CASRPGVTYEQYF. In nucleotides, the CDR3 is TGTGCCAGCAGGCCGGGAGTAACCTACGAGCAGTACTTC.

This clonotype was detected many times. The chain carries TRBV20-1 and TRBJ2-1; the match to TRBD2 covers 11 bases. Trimming at V came to 0 bases and at J to 7 bases, leaving 5 bases not matched to a gene. The CDR3 loop spans 15 amino acids. In germline, CDR1 is DFQATT, CDR2 SNEGSKA (reference sequence). CDR3 sequence (DNA): TGCAGTGCTAGAGATGCCCTAGCGGGAGGTAATGAGCAGTTCTTC. It yields the protein CSARDALAGGNEQFF.

This clonotype was recorded many times. V and J are TRBV7-9 and TRBJ2-7, with TRBD2 identical over 8 bases. V trimming: 4 bases; J trimming: 4 bases; junction bases outside the gene matches: 6. Per the germline V gene, CDR1 is SEHNR and CDR2 is FQNEAQ (reference sequence). CDR3 length equals 14 residues. In DNA, the CDR3 is TGTGCCAGCAGCTCCGGGAGGGCCATGTACGAGCAGTACTTC. It encodes CASSSGRAMYEQYF.

The chain couples TRBV7-9 to TRBJ2-3; D not resolved. The V and J ends lost 3 bases and 1 base respectively, with 11 bases between them. The CDR3 length is 15 residues. Germline-derived CDR1 and CDR2 are SEHNR and FQNEAQ (reference sequence). CDR3 sequence reads: CASSFLTSGTDTQYF. The CDR3 DNA is TGTGCCAGCAGCTTTCTTACAAGTGGCACAGATACGCAGTATTTT. The variable domain in full, with the rest retrieved from reference TRBV7-9 and TRBJ2-3, is DTGVSQNPRHKITKRGQNVTFRCDPISEHNRLYWYRQTLGQGPEFLTYFQNEAQLEKSRLLSDRFSAERPKGSFSTLEIQRTEQGDSAMYLCASSFLTSGTDTQYFGPGTRLTVL.

This clonotype was seen a few times. CDR3 sequence: CASSLDSGSYYEQYF. The CDR3 DNA sequence: TGCGCCAGCAGCTTGGATAGCGGGAGTTACTACGAGCAGTACTTC. The V and J genes are TRBV5-1 and TRBJ2-7, with 9 nucleotides matching TRBD2. With V trimmed by 0 bases and J by 3 bases, 4 bases remained unmatched. The CDR3 spans 15 residues. Germline CDR1 and CDR2: SGHRS and YFSETQ. The complete variable domain, with remaining parts taken from reference TRBV5-1 and TRBJ2-7, reads KAGVTQTPRYLIKTRGQQVTLSCSPISGHRSVSWYQQTPGQGLQFLFEYFSETQRNKGNFPGRFSGRQFSNSRSEMNVSTLELGDSALYLCASSLDSGSYYEQYFGPGTRLTVT.

This clonotype has at least ten counts. The CDR3 nucleotides are TGCGCCAGCAGCCGGGAACCCAACTACGAGCAGTACTTC. It translates to CASSREPNYEQYF. The V and J genes are TRBV5-1 and TRBJ2-7; possible D gene TRBD2, 5 bases. The CDR3 consists of 13 residues. V lost 4 bases and J 3 bases, leaving 11 bases between the germline ends. CDR1 SGHRS and CDR2 YFSETQ come from the germline V gene.

This clonotype was counted a few times. The V call is TRBV5-1, the J call TRBJ1-1; no firm D call. V shed 0 bases and J shed 1 base, with 7 bases lying between them. CDR1 and CDR2 from the germline V gene are SGHRS and YFSETQ. The CDR3 spans 14 residues. The CDR3 DNA follows: TGCGCCAGCAGCTTGGACGTTAGGAACACTGAAGCTTTCTTT. Translated, it gives CASSLDVRNTEAFF.